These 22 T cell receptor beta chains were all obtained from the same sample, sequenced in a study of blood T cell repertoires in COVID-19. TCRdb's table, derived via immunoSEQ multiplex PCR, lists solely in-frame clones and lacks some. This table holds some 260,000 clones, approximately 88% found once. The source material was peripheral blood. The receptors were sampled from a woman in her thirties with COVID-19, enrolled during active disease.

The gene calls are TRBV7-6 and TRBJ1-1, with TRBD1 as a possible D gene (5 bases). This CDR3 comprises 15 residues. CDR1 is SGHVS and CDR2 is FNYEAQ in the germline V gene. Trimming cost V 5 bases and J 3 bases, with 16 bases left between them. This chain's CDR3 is CASSKPRGSDTEAFF. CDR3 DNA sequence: TGTGCCAGCAGCAAGCCTCGGGGGTCCGACACTGAAGCTTTCTTT.

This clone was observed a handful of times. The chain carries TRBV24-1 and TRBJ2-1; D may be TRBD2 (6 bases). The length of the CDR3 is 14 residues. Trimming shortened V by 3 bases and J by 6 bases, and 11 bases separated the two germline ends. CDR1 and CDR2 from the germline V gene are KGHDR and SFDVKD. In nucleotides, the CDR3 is TGTGCCACCAGTGATCTGACTAGTCTCAATGAGCAGTTCTTC. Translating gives CATSDLTSLNEQFF.

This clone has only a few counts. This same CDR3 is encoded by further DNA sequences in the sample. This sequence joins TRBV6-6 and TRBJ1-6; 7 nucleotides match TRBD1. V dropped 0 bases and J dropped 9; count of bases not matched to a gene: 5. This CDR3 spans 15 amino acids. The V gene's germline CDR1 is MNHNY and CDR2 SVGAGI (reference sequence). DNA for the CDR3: TGTGCCAGCAGTTACTCGCAAGGGGGCAGTTCACCCCTCCACTTT. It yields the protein CASSYSQGGSSPLHF.

DNA of the CDR3: TGTGCCAGCAGCTTAGTGGGCACGCACAACAATGAGCAGTTCTTC. This encodes CASSLVGTHNNEQFF. This rearrangement joins TRBV7-2 to TRBJ2-1; no firm D call. CDR3 length: 15 amino acids. The V gene lost 1 base and the J gene lost 5 bases, with 12 bases spanning the gap. Looked up from germline, CDR1 is SGHTA and CDR2 is FQGNSA.

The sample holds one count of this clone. CDR3 residues: CASSDRRDEQYF. DNA for the CDR3: TGTGCCAGCAGTGACCGACGGGACGAGCAGTACTTC. The V and J genes are TRBV2 and TRBJ2-7; D not resolved. The ends were cut back, 3 bases at V and 5 bases at J, with 8 bases in the middle. The CDR3 loop spans 12 amino acids. Per germline, CDR1 SNHLY and CDR2 FYNNEI.

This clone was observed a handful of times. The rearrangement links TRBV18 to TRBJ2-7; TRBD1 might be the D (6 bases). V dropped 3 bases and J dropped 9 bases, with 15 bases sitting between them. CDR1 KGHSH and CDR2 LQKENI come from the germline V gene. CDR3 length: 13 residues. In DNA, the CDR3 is TGTGCCAGCTCACCCAGACAGGCCGAGGGGCAGTACTTC. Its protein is CASSPRQAEGQYF.

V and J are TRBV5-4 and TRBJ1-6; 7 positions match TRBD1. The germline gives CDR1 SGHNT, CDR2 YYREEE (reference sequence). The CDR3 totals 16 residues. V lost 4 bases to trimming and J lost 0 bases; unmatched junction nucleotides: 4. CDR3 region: CASSRRDSSYNSPLHF. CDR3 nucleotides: TGTGCCAGCAGCAGAAGGGACAGCTCCTATAATTCACCCCTCCACTTT. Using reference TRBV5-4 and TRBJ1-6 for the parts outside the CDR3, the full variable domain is ETGVTQSPTHLIKTRGQQVTLRCSSQSGHNTVSWYQQALGQGPQFIFQYYREEENGRGNFPPRFSGLQFPNYSSELNVNALELDDSALYLCASSRRDSSYNSPLHFGNGTRLTVT.

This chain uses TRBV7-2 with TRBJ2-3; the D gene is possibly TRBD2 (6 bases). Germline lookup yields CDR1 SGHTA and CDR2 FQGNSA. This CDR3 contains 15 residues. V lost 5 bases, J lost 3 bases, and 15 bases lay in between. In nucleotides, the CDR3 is TGTGCCAGCAGCGAGGGTTTCGGGAGTACAGATACGCAGTATTTT. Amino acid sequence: CASSEGFGSTDTQYF.

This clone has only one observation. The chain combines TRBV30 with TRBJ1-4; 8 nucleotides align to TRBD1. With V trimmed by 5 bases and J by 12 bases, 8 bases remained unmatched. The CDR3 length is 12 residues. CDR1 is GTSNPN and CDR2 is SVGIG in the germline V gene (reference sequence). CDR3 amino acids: CAWQAGGSELFF. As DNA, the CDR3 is TGTGCCTGGCAGGCAGGGGGCTCCGAACTGTTTTTT.

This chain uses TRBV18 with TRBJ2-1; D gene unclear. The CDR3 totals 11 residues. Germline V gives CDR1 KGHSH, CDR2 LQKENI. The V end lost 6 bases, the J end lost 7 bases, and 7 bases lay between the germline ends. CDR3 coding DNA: TGTGCCAGCTCGCCTAATAATGAGCAGTTCTTC. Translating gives CASSPNNEQFF.

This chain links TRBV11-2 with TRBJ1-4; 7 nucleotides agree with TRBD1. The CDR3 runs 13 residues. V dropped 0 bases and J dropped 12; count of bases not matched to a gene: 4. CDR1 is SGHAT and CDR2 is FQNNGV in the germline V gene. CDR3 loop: CASSLDLTGELFF. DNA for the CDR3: TGTGCCAGCAGCTTAGACCTAACAGGGGAACTGTTTTTT.

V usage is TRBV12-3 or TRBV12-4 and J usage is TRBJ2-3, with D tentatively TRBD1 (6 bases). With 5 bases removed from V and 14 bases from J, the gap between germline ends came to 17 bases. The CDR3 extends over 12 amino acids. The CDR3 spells CASSPEGEIRYF. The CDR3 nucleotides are TGTGCCAGCAGTCCCGAGGGGGAAATAAGGTATTTT.

The CDR3 sequence is CASSIDRGRRSGELFF. CDR3 DNA sequence: TGTGCCAGCAGTATCGATCGGGGGAGGCGCTCCGGGGAGCTGTTTTTT. This rearrangement joins TRBV7-6 to TRBJ2-2; D might be TRBD2 (6 bases). CDR3 size: 16 residues. Deletions cut 6 bases from V and 6 bases from J, with 20 bases between. Per the germline V gene, CDR1 is SGHVS and CDR2 is FNYEAQ.

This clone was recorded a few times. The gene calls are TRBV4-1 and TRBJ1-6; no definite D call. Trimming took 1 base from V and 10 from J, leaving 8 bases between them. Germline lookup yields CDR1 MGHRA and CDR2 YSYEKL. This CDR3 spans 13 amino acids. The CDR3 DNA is TGCGCCAGCAGCCAAGTGGCCGGGTCACCCCTCCACTTT. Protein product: CASSQVAGSPLHF.

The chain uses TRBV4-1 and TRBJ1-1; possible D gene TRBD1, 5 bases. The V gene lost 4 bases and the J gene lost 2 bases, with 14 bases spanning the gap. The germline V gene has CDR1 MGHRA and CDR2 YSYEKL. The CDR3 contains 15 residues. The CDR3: CASSPIQERNTEAFF. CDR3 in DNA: TGCGCCAGCAGCCCCATACAGGAGAGAAACACTGAAGCTTTCTTT.

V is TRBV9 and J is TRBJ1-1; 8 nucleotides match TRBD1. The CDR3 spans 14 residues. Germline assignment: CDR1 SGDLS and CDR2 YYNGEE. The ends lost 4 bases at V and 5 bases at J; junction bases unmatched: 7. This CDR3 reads CASSPGQGKTEAFF. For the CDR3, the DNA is TGTGCCAGCAGCCCTGGACAGGGAAAGACTGAAGCTTTCTTT.

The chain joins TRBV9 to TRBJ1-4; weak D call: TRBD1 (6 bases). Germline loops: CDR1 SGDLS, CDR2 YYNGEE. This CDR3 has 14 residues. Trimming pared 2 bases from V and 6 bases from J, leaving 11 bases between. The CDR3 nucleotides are TGTGCCAGCAGCGTCGGACAGTTCGATGAAAAACTGTTTTTT. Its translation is CASSVGQFDEKLFF.

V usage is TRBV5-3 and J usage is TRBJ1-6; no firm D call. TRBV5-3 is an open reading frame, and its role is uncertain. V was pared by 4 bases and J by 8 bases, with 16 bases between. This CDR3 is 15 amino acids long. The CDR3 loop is CARSPRCCGDSPLHF. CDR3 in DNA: TGTGCCAGAAGCCCGCGTTGCTGCGGGGATTCACCCCTCCACTTT.

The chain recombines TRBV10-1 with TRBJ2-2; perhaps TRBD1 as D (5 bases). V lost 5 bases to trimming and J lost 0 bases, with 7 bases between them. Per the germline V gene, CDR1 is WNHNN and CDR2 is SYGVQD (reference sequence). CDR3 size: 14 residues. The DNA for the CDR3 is TGCGCCAGCAGTCAGGGCGCGAACACCGGGGAGCTGTTTTTT. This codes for CASSQGANTGELFF.

The CDR3 here is CSVGLGGDPYNEQFF. The CDR3 DNA is TGCAGCGTAGGGTTGGGCGGGGACCCATACAATGAGCAGTTCTTC. The genes are TRBV29-1 and TRBJ2-1, with D maybe TRBD2 (6 bases). Trimming shortened V by 6 bases and J by 4 bases, and 19 bases separated the two germline ends. Germline CDR1 and CDR2: SQVTM and ANQGSEA. The CDR3 is made up of 15 amino acids.

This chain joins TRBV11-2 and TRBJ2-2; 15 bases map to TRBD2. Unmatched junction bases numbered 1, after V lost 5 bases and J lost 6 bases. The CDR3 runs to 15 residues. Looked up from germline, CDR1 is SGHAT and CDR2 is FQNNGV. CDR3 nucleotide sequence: TGTGCCAGCAGCCGGACTAGCGGGGGGGCCGGGGAGCTGTTTTTT. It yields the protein CASSRTSGGAGELFF.

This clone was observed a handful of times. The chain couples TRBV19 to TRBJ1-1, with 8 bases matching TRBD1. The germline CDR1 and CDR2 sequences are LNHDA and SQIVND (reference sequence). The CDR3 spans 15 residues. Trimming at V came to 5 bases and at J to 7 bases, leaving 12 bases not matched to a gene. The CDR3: CASSGRSTGEGEAFF. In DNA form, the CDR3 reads TGTGCCAGTAGTGGAAGATCGACAGGGGAGGGTGAAGCTTTCTTT.